This TCR beta chain was sequenced in a study of blood T cell repertoires in COVID-19. Some clones are missing from TCRdb's copy, which holds only in-frame ones; the method was immunoSEQ multiplex PCR. The sample consists of roughly 150,000 clones, around three quarters of them appearing once. The CDR3 length is 14 residues. Germline assignment: CDR1 LNHDA and CDR2 SQIVND (reference sequence). Trimming removed 7 bases from V and 11 bases from J, with 23 bases in between. Sequencing input: peripheral blood. The J gene is TRBJ1-1, the V gene TRBV19; maybe TRBD1 (6 bases). The TCR sequence derives from a man between 45 and 60 years old with active or convalescent COVID-19. The CDR3 region is CASTPMAGVLDAFF. CDR3 nucleotides: TGTGCCAGTACCCCTATGGCAGGGGTTCTCGACGCTTTCTTT.